One and the same sample provided the 24 T cell receptor beta chains below, sequenced in a study of cytomegalovirus exposure and HLA in healthy donors. PCR employed 60 Vbeta and 13 Jbeta primers. Profiling relied on immunoSEQ multiplex PCR, and the TCRdb table lists in-frame clones only, not all of them. The sample consists of about 130,000 clones, approximately 84% of them appearing once. Input material: PBMCs. These receptors all stem from a boy aged 2 to 10 in good health and CMV-seronegative.

This clone was recorded once. The chain recombines TRBV7-9 with TRBJ1-5; the D gene is possibly TRBD1 (6 bases). CDR1 and CDR2 from the germline V gene are SEHNR and FQNEAQ (reference sequence). This CDR3 has 16 amino acids. The V end was cut by 3 bases, the J end by 1 base, with 13 bases between. The CDR3, as DNA: TGTGCCAGCAGCTTGTCCCAGGGGAAAAGCAATCAGCCCCAGCATTTT. Protein product: CASSLSQGKSNQPQHF.

J is TRBJ1-1 and V is TRBV4-1, with 7 bases identical to TRBD1. The V gene's germline CDR1 is MGHRA and CDR2 YSYEKL. The CDR3 extends over 15 amino acids. The J segment lost 4 bases and the V segment lost 5 bases, leaving 10 bases of the junction unmatched. The CDR3: CASSSARGQVTEAFF. CDR3 DNA sequence: TGCGCCAGCAGCTCGGCTAGGGGGCAGGTCACTGAAGCTTTCTTT.

The chain carries TRBV19 and TRBJ2-5, with 14 bases matching TRBD2. CDR3 length: 15 residues. Germline values: CDR1 LNHDA, CDR2 SQIVND (reference sequence). Trimming at V came to 7 bases and at J to 4 bases, leaving 5 bases not matched to a gene. The CDR3 spells CASTRTSGGIETQYF. Here the CDR3 DNA reads TGTGCCAGTACCCGGACTAGCGGGGGGATAGAGACCCAGTACTTC. Full variable domain (remainder filled in from reference TRBV19 and TRBJ2-5): DGGITQSPKYLFRKEGQNVTLSCEQNLNHDAMYWYRQDPGQGLRLIYYSQIVNDFQKGDIAEGYSVSREKKESFPLTVTSAQKNPTAFYLCASTRTSGGIETQYFGPGTRLLVL.

V gene TRBV19 combines with J gene TRBJ2-5; D is uncertain. The end of the DNA fits TRBJ2-7 better, so the J call may be wrong. CDR3 size: 11 residues. Germline CDR1 and CDR2: LNHDA and SQIVND (reference sequence). CDR3 amino acids: CASFDGYEQYF. CDR3 coding DNA: TGTGCCAGTTTCGACGGGTACGAGCAGTACTTC.

The chain recombines TRBV5-1 with TRBJ2-2; 9 nucleotides match TRBD2. This CDR3 is 16 amino acids long. Germline V gene data show CDR1 as SGHRS and CDR2 as YFSETQ. Germline trimming cut 3 bases from V and 2 bases from J; bases unmatched to any gene: 5. CDR3: CASSSRLAVNTGELFF. The CDR3, as DNA: TGCGCCAGCAGCTCACGACTAGCGGTCAACACCGGGGAGCTGTTTTTT.

The V and J genes are TRBV7-8 and TRBJ2-1; 11 nucleotides align to TRBD2. The germline gives CDR1 SGHVS, CDR2 FQNEAQ. With V trimmed by 4 bases and J by 5 bases, 10 bases remained unmatched. CDR3 length equals 17 residues. The CDR3 sequence is CASSYPSGGPLDNEQFF. CDR3 in DNA: TGTGCCAGCAGCTATCCTAGCGGGGGGCCTTTGGACAATGAGCAGTTCTTC.

The V call is TRBV30, the J call TRBJ1-1; D may be TRBD1 (5 bases). This CDR3 region has 15 residues. V was shortened by 2 bases and J by 9 bases, with 22 bases between the two germline ends. CDR1 and CDR2 (germline): GTSNPN, SVGIG (reference sequence). In DNA, the CDR3 is TGTGCCTGGAGTCCCCTTTCGGTAGGCGGGGGGAAAGCTTTCTTT. This codes for CAWSPLSVGGGKAFF.

The chain carries TRBV4-3 and TRBJ2-1; no reliable D call. Germline-derived CDR1 and CDR2 are LGHNA and YSLEER. This CDR3 spans 16 amino acids. V shed 0 bases and J shed 0 bases, with 9 bases lying between them. The CDR3 sequence is CASSQDEATSYNEQFF. CDR3 in DNA: TGCGCCAGCAGCCAAGATGAGGCGACCTCCTACAATGAGCAGTTCTTC.

The V gene is TRBV9, the J gene TRBJ2-3, with TRBD2 matching over 7 bases. CDR3 length: 14 residues. With 3 bases clipped from V and 4 bases from J, the junction kept 5 bases outside the gene matches. Germline assignment: CDR1 SGDLS and CDR2 YYNGEE. CDR3 in DNA: TGTGCCAGCAGCGCCTGGGGGGGGGCAGATACGCAGTATTTT. This translates into CASSAWGGADTQYF. Using reference TRBV9 and TRBJ2-3 for the parts outside the CDR3, the full variable domain is DSGVTQTPKHLITATGQRVTLRCSPRSGDLSVYWYQQSLDQGLQFLIQYYNGEERAKGNILERFSAQQFPDLHSELNLSSLELGDSALYFCASSAWGGADTQYFGPGTRLTVL.

V usage is TRBV12-5 and J usage is TRBJ1-1; D remains ambiguous. The germline V and J ends were trimmed by 3 bases and 2 bases, with 13 bases remaining between them. The CDR3 is 15 residues long. Germline assignment: CDR1 LGHNT and CDR2 FRNRAP. The CDR3 bases are TGTGCTAGTGGTTTTATCAGTACCCAAAACACTGAAGCTTTCTTT. Its translation: CASGFISTQNTEAFF.

V is TRBV6-4 and J is TRBJ2-2; TRBD1 might be the D (5 bases). V was clipped by 2 bases and J by 7 bases, with 8 bases between them. The CDR3 totals 13 residues. CDR1 is MRHNA and CDR2 is SNTAGT in the germline V gene. The CDR3 reads CASSDQGGGELFF. In DNA form, the CDR3 reads TGTGCCAGCAGTGACCAGGGTGGCGGGGAGCTGTTTTTT.

Concerning this clone: Germline and junction disagree at one end, which may indicate a read error. The V gene is TRBV7-9, the J gene TRBJ1-1; 10 nucleotides line up with TRBD1. The CDR3 covers 14 residues. CDR1 and CDR2 from the germline V gene are SEHNR and FQNEAQ (reference sequence). The CDR3 spells CSSSFGQGVSEAFF. The CDR3 nucleotides read TGTTCCAGCAGCTTCGGACAGGGGGTGTCTGAAGCTTTCTTT.

The rearrangement joins TRBV27 to TRBJ2-3; 8 bases fit TRBD2. Germline V CDR1 and CDR2: MNHEY, SMNVEV (reference sequence). This CDR3 region has 15 residues. Trimming took 1 base from V and 8 from J; bases not matched to a gene: 8. For the CDR3, the DNA is TGTGCCAGCAGTTTATGGCAGGGACTAGAGGGTACGCAGTATTTT. Translation gives CASSLWQGLEGTQYF.

The chain employs TRBV10-1 and TRBJ1-6; D unresolved. V was cut by 10 bases and J by 7 bases, with 20 bases left in between. The CDR3 contains 15 residues. Germline assignment: CDR1 WNHNN and CDR2 SYGVQD (reference sequence). The CDR3: CATLRPGPKNSPLHF. The CDR3 coding sequence is TGCGCCACTTTGCGCCCAGGCCCGAAAAATTCACCCCTCCACTTT.

This clone was seen once. CDR3 sequence reads: CASSLAGSSYNEQFF. DNA of the CDR3: TGTGCCAGCAGTTTAGCGGGCAGCTCCTACAATGAGCAGTTCTTC. V usage is TRBV27 and J usage is TRBJ2-1, with D perhaps TRBD2 (5 bases). The CDR3 is 15 amino acids. The germline CDR1 and CDR2 sequences are MNHEY and SMNVEV (reference sequence). Trimming removed 2 bases at V and 0 bases at J, with 8 bases between.

This chain links TRBV6-5 with TRBJ2-3; 11 bases are shared with TRBD2. The V segment lost 4 bases and the J segment 10 bases; nucleotides outside the gene matches: 4. The CDR3 has 13 residues. The V gene's germline CDR1 is MNHEY and CDR2 SVGAGI. This chain's CDR3 is CASSSSTSGAQYF. In nucleotides, the CDR3 is TGTGCCAGCAGTTCATCGACTAGCGGGGCGCAGTATTTT.

This chain links TRBV4-1 with TRBJ2-7; TRBD1 matches at 9 bases. J lost 4 bases, V lost 4 bases, and 8 bases had no gene match. The CDR3 has 15 residues. Germline CDR1 is MGHRA and CDR2 is YSYEKL. Written as DNA, the CDR3 is TGCGCCAGCAGCCCGATGACAGGGGGTGGGTACGAGCAGTACTTC. Amino acids: CASSPMTGGGYEQYF.

This chain joins TRBV30 and TRBJ2-3, with D perhaps matching TRBD1 (5 bases). CDR1 GTSNPN and CDR2 SVGIG come from the germline V gene (reference sequence). Trimming removed 0 bases at V and 4 bases at J, with 17 bases between. The CDR3 is made up of 16 amino acids. The CDR3 DNA reads as TGTGCCTGGAGTGTACTGCCAGGGTGGAGCGCAGATACGCAGTATTTT. It specifies CAWSVLPGWSADTQYF.

The gene calls are TRBV5-5 and TRBJ1-2; unclear D gene. The germline V and J ends were trimmed by 4 bases and 1 base, with 11 bases remaining between them. Germline loops: CDR1 SGHKS, CDR2 YYEKEE (reference sequence). The CDR3 consists of 14 residues. The CDR3 sequence: CASSPTGLNYGYTF. CDR3 DNA: TGTGCCAGCAGCCCAACGGGTCTTAACTATGGCTACACCTTC.

The rearrangement links TRBV18 to TRBJ1-5, with a possible D match to TRBD1 (6 bases). The CDR3 length is 14 residues. CDR1 is KGHSH and CDR2 is LQKENI in the germline V gene. Trimming removed 2 bases from V and 5 bases from J, with 10 bases in between. The CDR3 loop reads CASSPETGYQPQHF. The CDR3 nucleotides are TGTGCCAGCTCACCAGAGACAGGATATCAGCCCCAGCATTTT.

In regard to this clone: The junction and the germline gene differ at one end; a read error may be behind it. J is TRBJ2-4 and V is TRBV7-9; 7 nucleotides align to TRBD2. Germline lookup yields CDR1 SEHNR and CDR2 FQNEAQ (reference sequence). The CDR3 loop spans 16 amino acids. As DNA, the CDR3 is TGTTCCAGCAGCTTAGGTACGGGGGGAGCCAAAAACATTCAGTACTTC. Translating it yields CSSSLGTGGAKNIQYF.

The rearrangement uses TRBV2 and TRBJ1-2; TRBD1 is a possible D gene (5 bases). This CDR3 is built from 13 residues. The ends were cut back, 4 bases at V and 4 bases at J, with 10 bases in the middle. CDR1 is SNHLY and CDR2 is FYNNEI in the germline V gene. CDR3: CASSVQGAYGYTF. CDR3 coding DNA: TGTGCCAGCAGTGTCCAGGGCGCCTATGGCTACACCTTC.

The gene calls are TRBV7-6 and TRBJ2-7; maybe TRBD1 (6 bases). The germline V and J ends were trimmed by 1 base and 2 bases, with 12 bases remaining between them. The CDR3 length is 15 residues. CDR1 and CDR2 (germline): SGHVS, FNYEAQ. The CDR3 nucleotides are TGTGCCAGCAGCTTAGAACAGGGCCTTACCTACGAGCAGTACTTC. This encodes CASSLEQGLTYEQYF.

The rearrangement uses TRBV30 and TRBJ1-1; D is unclear. The CDR3 sequence is 11 residues long. Germline CDR1 is GTSNPN and CDR2 is SVGIG (reference sequence). The ends were cut back, 6 bases at V and 6 bases at J, with 11 bases in the middle. The CDR3 sequence: CACTPVSEAFF. CDR3 nucleotides: TGTGCCTGTACCCCAGTCTCTGAAGCTTTCTTT.